Listed below are T cell receptor beta chains from one sample, sequenced in a study of blood T cell repertoires in COVID-19. TCRdb keeps only in-frame clones here, not all; method: immunoSEQ multiplex PCR. This table holds 95,000 to 150,000 clones, almost 90% found once. Material for sequencing was peripheral blood. The receptor set was obtained from a woman aged 60 to 75 with COVID-19, enrolled during active disease. Both conserved end residues are part of each CDR3. The D gene is left open where the match is weak. Part of the rows lack a size; the others show once, few, many or a class for expanded clones.

>.|TRBD1|TRBJ2-7|TRBV5-1
CASSSSGGGSPHEQYF
TGCGCCAGCAGCTCGTCAGGGGGTGGTAGCCCGCATGAGCAGTACTTC
>.|.|TRBJ2-3|TRBV28
CATEGGTDTQYF
TGTGCCACGGAGGGTGGGACAGATACGCAGTATTTT
>.|.|TRBJ2-7|TRBV27
CASKNRGMGYEQYF
TGTGCCAGCAAAAACCGGGGTATGGGGTACGAGCAGTACTTC
>.|.|TRBJ2-7|TRBV6-5
CASSYGRAYEQYF
TGTGCCAGCAGTTACGGCCGGGCCTACGAGCAGTACTTC
>.|.|TRBJ2-3|TRBV12-3/TRBV12-4
CASSSDSDTQYF
TGTGCCAGCAGTTCAGACTCAGATACGCAGTATTTT
>.|.|TRBJ1-6|TRBV18
CASSSYSYNSPLHF
TGTGCCAGCTCATCCTACTCCTATAATTCACCCCTCCACTTT
>.|.|TRBJ2-7|TRBV6-5
CASIGQGLYEQYF
TGTGCCAGCATTGGGCAGGGGTTATACGAGCAGTACTTC
>.|TRBD1|TRBJ1-5|TRBV23-1
CASSQSGQERTNQPQHF
TGCGCCAGCAGTCAATCTGGACAGGAGCGAACCAATCAGCCCCAGCATTTT
>.|.|TRBJ1-2|TRBV2
CASNEGGYGYTF
TGTGCCAGCAATGAGGGAGGTTATGGCTACACCTTC
>.|TRBD1|TRBJ1-4|TRBV29-1
CSVTGSTNEKLFF
TGCAGCGTGACAGGGAGTACTAATGAAAAACTGTTTTTT
>.|.|TRBJ1-2|TRBV19
CASRWGGDTGYTF
TGTGCCAGTAGATGGGGGGGTGACACTGGCTACACCTTC
>.|TRBD2|TRBJ2-5|TRBV11-2
CASSSVSLAGIQETQYF
TGTGCCAGCAGCTCGGTTTCACTAGCGGGGATCCAAGAGACCCAGTACTTC
>.|.|TRBJ1-3|TRBV7-9
CASSLSSSGNTIYF
TGTGCCAGCAGCTTAAGTAGTAGTGGAAACACCATATATTTT
>.|TRBD1|TRBJ2-2|TRBV5-4
CASSPPSAGQGIGELFF
TGTGCCAGCAGCCCCCCTAGCGCGGGACAGGGTATCGGGGAGCTGTTTTTT
>once|.|TRBJ1-1|TRBV5-6
CASSMSQTEAFF
TGTGCCAGCAGCATGTCCCAAACTGAAGCTTTCTTT
>.|.|TRBJ2-2|TRBV7-9
CASSIGRNTGELFF
TGTGCCAGCAGCATAGGCAGGAACACCGGGGAGCTGTTTTTT
>.|.|TRBJ1-2|TRBV3-1/TRBV3-2
CASSPTRQANYGYTF
TGTGCCAGCAGCCCCACCAGACAAGCTAACTATGGCTACACCTTC
>.|.|TRBJ2-2|TRBV5-1
CASSLPTGRPNTGELFF
TGCGCCAGCAGCTTGCCCACAGGACGGCCGAACACCGGGGAGCTGTTTTTT
>.|.|TRBJ2-7|TRBV5-6
CASSLLEGVHEQYF
TGTGCCAGCAGCTTATTGGAGGGTGTCCACGAGCAGTACTTC
>once|TRBD2|TRBJ2-1|TRBV11-3
CASSRRAGGPNEQFF
TGTGCCAGCAGCCGAAGGGCGGGGGGGCCTAATGAGCAGTTCTTC
>.|.|TRBJ1-3|TRBV5-4
CASSLTGARSGNTIYF
TGTGCCAGCAGCCTCACAGGTGCTCGCTCTGGAAACACCATATATTTT
>.|TRBD1|TRBJ1-3|TRBV7-9
CASSFLGQGSGNTIYF
TGTGCCAGCAGCTTTCTCGGACAGGGCTCTGGAAACACCATATATTTT
>.|.|TRBJ2-2|TRBV4-1
CASSLIAGELFF
TGCGCCAGCAGCCTCATTGCCGGGGAGCTGTTTTTT
>.|.|TRBJ1-4|TRBV29-1
CSADAGGTTNEKLFF
TGCAGCGCCGACGCGGGGGGTACAACTAATGAAAAACTGTTTTTT
>.|TRBD1|TRBJ2-7|TRBV6-5
CASSRTGYEQYF
TGTGCCAGCAGCAGGACAGGCTACGAGCAGTACTTC
>.|TRBD1|TRBJ1-2|TRBV18
CASSPGTGVFNYGYTF
TGTGCCAGCTCACCGGGGACAGGGGTCTTTAACTATGGCTACACCTTC
>.|.|TRBJ1-3|TRBV18
CASSPASASGNTIYF
TGTGCCAGCTCACCAGCGTCTGCCTCTGGAAACACCATATATTTT
>.|.|TRBJ1-1|TRBV19
CASSIPGNTEAFF
TGTGCCAGTAGTATCCCGGGAAACACTGAAGCTTTCTTT